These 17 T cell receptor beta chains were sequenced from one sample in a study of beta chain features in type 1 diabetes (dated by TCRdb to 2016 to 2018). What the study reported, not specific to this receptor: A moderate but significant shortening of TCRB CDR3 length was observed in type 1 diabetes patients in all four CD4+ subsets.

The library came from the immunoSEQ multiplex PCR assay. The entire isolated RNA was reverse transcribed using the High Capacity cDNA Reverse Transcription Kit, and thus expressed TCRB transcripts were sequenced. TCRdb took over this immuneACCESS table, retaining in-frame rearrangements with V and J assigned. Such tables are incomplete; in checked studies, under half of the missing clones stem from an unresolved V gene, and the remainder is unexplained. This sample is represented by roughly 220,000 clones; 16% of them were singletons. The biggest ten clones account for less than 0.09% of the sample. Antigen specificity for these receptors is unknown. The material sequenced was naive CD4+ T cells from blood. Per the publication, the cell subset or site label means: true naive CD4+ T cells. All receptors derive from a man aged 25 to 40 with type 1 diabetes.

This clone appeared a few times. The CDR3, as DNA: TGTGCCAGCAGTCCACCGGGACTAGCGGGAGTAAACAATGAGCAGTTCTTC. It is translated as CASSPPGLAGVNNEQFF. V usage is TRBV28 and J usage is TRBJ2-1, with 14 bases fitting TRBD2. CDR3 length: 17 amino acids. With 5 bases clipped from V and 5 bases from J, the junction kept 8 bases outside the gene matches. Germline assignment: CDR1 MDHEN and CDR2 SYDVKM.

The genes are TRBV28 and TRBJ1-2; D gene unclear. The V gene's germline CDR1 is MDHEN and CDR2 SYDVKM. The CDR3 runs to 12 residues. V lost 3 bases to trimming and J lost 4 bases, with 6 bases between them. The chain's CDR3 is CASSLGSYGYTF. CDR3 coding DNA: TGTGCCAGCAGTTTGGGCTCCTATGGCTACACCTTC.

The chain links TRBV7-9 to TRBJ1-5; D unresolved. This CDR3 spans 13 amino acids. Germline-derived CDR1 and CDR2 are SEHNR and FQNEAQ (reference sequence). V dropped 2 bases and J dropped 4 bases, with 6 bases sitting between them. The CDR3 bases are TGTGCCAGCAGCTTAAGAGAGAATCAGCCCCAGCATTTT. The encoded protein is CASSLRENQPQHF.

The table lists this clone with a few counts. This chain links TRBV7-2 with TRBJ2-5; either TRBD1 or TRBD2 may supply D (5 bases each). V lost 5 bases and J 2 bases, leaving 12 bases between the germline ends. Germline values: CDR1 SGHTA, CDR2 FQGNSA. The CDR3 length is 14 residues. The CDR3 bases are TGTGCCAGCAGCGTGGGACGCGCGCAAGAGACCCAGTACTTC. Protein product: CASSVGRAQETQYF.

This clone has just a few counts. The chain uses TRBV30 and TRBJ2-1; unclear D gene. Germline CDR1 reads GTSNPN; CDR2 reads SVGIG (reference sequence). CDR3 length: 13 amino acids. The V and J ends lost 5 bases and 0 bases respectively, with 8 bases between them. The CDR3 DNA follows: TGTGCCTGGGCGACTGACTCCTACAATGAGCAGTTCTTC. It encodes CAWATDSYNEQFF. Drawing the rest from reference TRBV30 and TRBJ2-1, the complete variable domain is SQTIHQWPATLVQPVGSPLSLECTVEGTSNPNLYWYRQAAGRGLQLLFYSVGIGQISSEVPQNLSASRPQDRQFILSSKKLLLSDSGFYLCAWATDSYNEQFFGPGTRLTVL.

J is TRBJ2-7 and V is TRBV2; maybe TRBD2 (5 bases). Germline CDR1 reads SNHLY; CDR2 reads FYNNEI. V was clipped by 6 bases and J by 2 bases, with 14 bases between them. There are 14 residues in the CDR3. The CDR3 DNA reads TGTGCCAGCAGAGGTAGCGCCGGGGCCTACGAGCAGTACTTC. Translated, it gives CASRGSAGAYEQYF.

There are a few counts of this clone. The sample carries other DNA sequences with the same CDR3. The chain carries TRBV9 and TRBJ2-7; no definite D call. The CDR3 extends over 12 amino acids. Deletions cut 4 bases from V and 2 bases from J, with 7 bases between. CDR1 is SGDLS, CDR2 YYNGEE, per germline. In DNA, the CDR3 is TGTGCCAGCAGCCCAGGACCCTACGAGCAGTACTTC. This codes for CASSPGPYEQYF.

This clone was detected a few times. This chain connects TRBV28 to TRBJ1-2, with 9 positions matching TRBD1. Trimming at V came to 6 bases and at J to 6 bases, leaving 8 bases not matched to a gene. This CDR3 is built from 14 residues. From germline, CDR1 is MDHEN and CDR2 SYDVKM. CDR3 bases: TGTGCCAGCAGCCCTGGGGACAGGGAGAATGGCTACACCTTC. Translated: CASSPGDRENGYTF.

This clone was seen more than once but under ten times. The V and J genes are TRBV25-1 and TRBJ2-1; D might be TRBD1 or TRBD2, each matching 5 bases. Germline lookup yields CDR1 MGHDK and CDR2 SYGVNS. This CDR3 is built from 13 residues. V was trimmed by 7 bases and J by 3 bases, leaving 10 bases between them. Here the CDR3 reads CASKGTGYNEQFF. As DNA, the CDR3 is TGTGCCAGCAAGGGGACGGGCTACAATGAGCAGTTCTTC. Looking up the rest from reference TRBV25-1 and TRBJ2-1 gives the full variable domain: EADIYQTPRYLVIGTGKKITLECSQTMGHDKMYWYQQDPGMELHLIHYSYGVNSTEKGDLSSESTVSRIRTEHFPLTLESARPSHTSQYLCASKGTGYNEQFFGPGTRLTVL.

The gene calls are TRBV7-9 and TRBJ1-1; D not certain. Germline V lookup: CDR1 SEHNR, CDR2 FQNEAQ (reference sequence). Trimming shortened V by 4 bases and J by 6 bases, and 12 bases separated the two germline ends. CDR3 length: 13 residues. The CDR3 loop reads CASSSIEGAEAFF. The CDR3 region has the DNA TGTGCCAGCAGCTCAATCGAAGGCGCTGAAGCTTTCTTT.

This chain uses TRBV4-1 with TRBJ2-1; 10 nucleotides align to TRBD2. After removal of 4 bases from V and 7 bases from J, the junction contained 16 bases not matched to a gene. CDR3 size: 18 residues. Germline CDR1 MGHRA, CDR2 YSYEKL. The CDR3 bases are TGCGCCAGCAGCCCCAGAAGAGTACTAGCGGGGACGGGAAATGAGCAGTTCTTC. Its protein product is CASSPRRVLAGTGNEQFF.

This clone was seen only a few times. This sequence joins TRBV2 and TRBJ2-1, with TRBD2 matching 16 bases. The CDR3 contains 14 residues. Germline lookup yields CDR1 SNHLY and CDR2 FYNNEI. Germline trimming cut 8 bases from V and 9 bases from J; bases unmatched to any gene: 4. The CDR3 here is CASRGTSGRGEQFF. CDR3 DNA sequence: TGTGCCAGCCGGGGGACTAGCGGGAGGGGTGAGCAGTTCTTC.

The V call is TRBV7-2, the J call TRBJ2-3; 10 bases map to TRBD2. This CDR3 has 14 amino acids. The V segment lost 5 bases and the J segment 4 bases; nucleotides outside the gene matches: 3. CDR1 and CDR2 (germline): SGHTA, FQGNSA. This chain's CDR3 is CASSVLAGADTQYF. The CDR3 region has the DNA TGTGCCAGCAGCGTTCTAGCGGGAGCAGATACGCAGTATTTT. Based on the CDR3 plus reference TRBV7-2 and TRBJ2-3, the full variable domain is GAGVSQSPSNKVTEKGKDVELRCDPISGHTALYWYRQSLGQGLEFLIYFQGNSAPDKSGLPSDRFSAERTGGSVSTLTIQRTQQEDSAVYLCASSVLAGADTQYFGPGTRLTVL.

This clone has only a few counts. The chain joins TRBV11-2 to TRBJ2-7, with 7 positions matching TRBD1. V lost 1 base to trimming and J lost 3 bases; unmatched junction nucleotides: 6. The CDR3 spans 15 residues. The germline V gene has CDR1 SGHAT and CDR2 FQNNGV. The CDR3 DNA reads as TGTGCCAGCAGCTTAGTGTGGGACAGCCTCTACGAGCAGTACTTC. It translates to CASSLVWDSLYEQYF.

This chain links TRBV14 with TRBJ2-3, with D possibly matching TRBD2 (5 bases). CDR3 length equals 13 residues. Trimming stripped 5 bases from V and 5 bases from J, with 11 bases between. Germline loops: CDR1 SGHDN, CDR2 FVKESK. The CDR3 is CASSYGEGDTQYF. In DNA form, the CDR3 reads TGTGCCAGCAGCTACGGTGAGGGAGATACGCAGTATTTT.

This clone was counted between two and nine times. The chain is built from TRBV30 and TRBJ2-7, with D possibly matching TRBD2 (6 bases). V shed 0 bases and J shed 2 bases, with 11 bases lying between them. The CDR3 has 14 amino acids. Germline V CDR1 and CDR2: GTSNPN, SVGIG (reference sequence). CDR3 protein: CAWSVGGVAYEQYF. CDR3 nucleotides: TGTGCCTGGAGTGTAGGCGGGGTGGCCTACGAGCAGTACTTC.

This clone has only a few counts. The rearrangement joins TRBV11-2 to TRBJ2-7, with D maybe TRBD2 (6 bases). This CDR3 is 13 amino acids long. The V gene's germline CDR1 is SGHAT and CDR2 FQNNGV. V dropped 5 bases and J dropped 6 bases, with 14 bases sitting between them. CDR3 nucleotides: TGTGCCAGCAGCCCGCCCCGGGGACTCGAGCAGTACTTC. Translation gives CASSPPRGLEQYF.